This T cell receptor beta chain is from a study of response to subunit inactivated influenza vaccine. Overall study findings and caveats: The study's authors posited that every seasonal influenza vaccination enlists few new T cells.

As regards this clonotype: Its antigen is not known.

TCRdb independently ran MiXCR on the RT-PCR reads; one entry per CDR3 protein. Of about 650,000 distinct CDR3 sequences listed, more than 15% are singletons. The sequence derives from a man aged 45-65 years who received an inactivated influenza vaccine. The sample here was PBMCs from blood, taken 11 to 12 days after vaccination.

CDR3 region: CAISESTGSDTDTQYF. The CDR3 DNA is TGTGCCATCAGTGAGTCGACGGGCTCGGACACAGATACGCAGTATTTT. The chain uses TRBV10-3 and TRBJ2-3; D unresolved. Trimming took 0 bases from V and 2 from J, leaving 12 bases between them. Per the germline V gene, CDR1 is ENHRY and CDR2 is SYGVKD. The CDR3 covers 16 residues.